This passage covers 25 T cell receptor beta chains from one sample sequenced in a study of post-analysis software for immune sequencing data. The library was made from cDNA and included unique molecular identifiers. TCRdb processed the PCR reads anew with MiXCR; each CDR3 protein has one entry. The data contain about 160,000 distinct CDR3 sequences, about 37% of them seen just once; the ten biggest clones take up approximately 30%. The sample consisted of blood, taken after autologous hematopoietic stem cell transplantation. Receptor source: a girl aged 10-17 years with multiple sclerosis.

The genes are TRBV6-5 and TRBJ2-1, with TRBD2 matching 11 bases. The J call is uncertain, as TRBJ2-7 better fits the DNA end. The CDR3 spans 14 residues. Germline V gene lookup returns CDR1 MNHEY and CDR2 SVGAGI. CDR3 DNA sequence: TGTGCCAGCAGTTTTATAGCGGGAGGGAACGAGCAGTACTTC. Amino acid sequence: CASSFIAGGNEQYF.

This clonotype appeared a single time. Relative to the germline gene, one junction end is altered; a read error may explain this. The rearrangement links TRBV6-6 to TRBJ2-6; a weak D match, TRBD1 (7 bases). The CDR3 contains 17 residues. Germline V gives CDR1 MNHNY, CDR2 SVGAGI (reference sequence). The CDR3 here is CASSYSETGSGANVLAF. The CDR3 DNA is TGTGCCAGCAGTTACTCCGAGACAGGGTCGGGGGCCAACGTCCTGGCTTTC.

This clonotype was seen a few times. DNA of the CDR3: TGCAGTGCTAGAGATTCGAGGGATCAGTACTTC. Translating it yields CSARDSRDQYF. The chain carries TRBV20-1 and TRBJ2-4; tentative D call: TRBD2 (5 bases). The CDR3 is 11 residues long. Trimming took off 0 bases at V and 12 bases at J, with 9 bases between the two ends. Germline V gene lookup returns CDR1 DFQATT and CDR2 SNEGSKA (reference sequence).

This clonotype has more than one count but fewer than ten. This CDR3 reads CASGGILTGELFF. DNA of the CDR3: TGTGCCAGTGGCGGGATACTCACCGGGGAGCTGTTTTTT. This chain uses TRBV19 with TRBJ2-2; D is perhaps TRBD2 (6 bases). The CDR3 has 13 residues. Germline CDR1 LNHDA, CDR2 SQIVND (reference sequence). V lost 8 bases, J lost 4 bases, and 11 bases lay in between.

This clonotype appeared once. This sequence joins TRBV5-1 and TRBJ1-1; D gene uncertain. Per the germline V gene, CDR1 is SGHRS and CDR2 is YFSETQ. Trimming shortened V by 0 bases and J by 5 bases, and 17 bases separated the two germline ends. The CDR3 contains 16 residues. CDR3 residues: CASSLGAWGRETEAFF. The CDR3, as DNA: TGCGCCAGCAGCTTGGGGGCTTGGGGAAGAGAGACTGAAGCTTTCTTT.

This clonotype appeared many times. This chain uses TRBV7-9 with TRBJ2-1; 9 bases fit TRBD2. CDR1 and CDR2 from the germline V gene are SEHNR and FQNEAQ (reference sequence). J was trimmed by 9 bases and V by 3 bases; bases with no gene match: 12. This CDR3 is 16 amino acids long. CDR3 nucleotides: TGTGCCAGCAGCTTGATGACTAGCGGCCCGTTCGGTGAGCAGTTCTTC. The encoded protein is CASSLMTSGPFGEQFF.

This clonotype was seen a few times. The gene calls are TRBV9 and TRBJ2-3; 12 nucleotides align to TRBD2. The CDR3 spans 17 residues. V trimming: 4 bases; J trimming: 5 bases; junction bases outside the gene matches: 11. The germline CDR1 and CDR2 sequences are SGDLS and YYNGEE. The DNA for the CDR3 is TGTGCCAGCAGCTTCCAAGGACTAGCGGGAATGGGAGATACGCAGTATTTT. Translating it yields CASSFQGLAGMGDTQYF.

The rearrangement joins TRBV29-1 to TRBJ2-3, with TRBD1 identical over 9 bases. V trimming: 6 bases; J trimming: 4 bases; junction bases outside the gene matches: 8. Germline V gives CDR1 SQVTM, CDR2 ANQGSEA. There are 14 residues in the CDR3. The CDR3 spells CSVWGDRVADTQYF. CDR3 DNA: TGCAGCGTCTGGGGGGACAGGGTTGCAGATACGCAGTATTTT.

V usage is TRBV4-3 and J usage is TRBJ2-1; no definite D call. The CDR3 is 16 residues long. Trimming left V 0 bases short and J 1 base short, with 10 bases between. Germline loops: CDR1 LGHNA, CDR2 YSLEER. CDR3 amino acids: CASSQDLGISYNEQFF. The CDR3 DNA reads TGCGCCAGCAGCCAAGATCTAGGGATATCCTACAATGAGCAGTTCTTC.

CDR3 in amino acids: CASSRYRGSYEQYF. DNA for the CDR3: TGTGCCAGCAGCCGCTATCGGGGATCCTACGAGCAGTACTTC. This chain uses TRBV11-2 with TRBJ2-7; the D gene is possibly TRBD2 (5 bases). Germline values: CDR1 SGHAT, CDR2 FQNNGV. Trimming took 5 bases from V and 1 from J, leaving 12 bases between them. The CDR3 is made up of 14 amino acids.

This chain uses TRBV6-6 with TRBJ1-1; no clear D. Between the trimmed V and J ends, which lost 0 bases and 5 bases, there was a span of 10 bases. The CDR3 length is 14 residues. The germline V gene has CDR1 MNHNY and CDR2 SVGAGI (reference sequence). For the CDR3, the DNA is TGTGCCAGCAGTTACTCAGTCGATGGAACTGAAGCTTTCTTT. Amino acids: CASSYSVDGTEAFF.

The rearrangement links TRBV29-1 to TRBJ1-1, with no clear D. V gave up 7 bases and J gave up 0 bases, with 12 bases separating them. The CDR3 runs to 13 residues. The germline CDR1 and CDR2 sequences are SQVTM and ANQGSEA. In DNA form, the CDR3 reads TGCAGCGAAGCGCAAACAGTGAACACTGAAGCTTTCTTT. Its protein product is CSEAQTVNTEAFF.

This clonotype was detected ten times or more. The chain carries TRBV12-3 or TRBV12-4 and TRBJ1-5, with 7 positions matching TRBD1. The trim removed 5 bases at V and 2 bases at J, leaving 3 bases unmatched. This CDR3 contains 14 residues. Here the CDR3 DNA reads TGTGCCAGCAGTATTCAGGGGGGCAATCAGCCCCAGCATTTT. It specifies CASSIQGGNQPQHF.

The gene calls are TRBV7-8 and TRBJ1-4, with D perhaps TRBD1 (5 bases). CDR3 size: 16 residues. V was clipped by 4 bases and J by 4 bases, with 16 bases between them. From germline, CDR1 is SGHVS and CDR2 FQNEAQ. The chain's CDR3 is CASSSEGGTGNEKLFF. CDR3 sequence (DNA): TGTGCCAGCAGCTCAGAGGGCGGGACCGGTAATGAAAAACTGTTTTTT. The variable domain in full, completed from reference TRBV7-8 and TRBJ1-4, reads GAGVSQSPRYKVAKRGQDVALRCDPISGHVSLFWYQQALGQGPEFLTYFQNEAQLDKSGLPSDRFFAERPEGSVSTLKIQRTQQEDSAVYLCASSSEGGTGNEKLFFGSGTQLSVL.

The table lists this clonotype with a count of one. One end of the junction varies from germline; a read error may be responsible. CDR3 amino acids: CVSSLGQYNEQFF. CDR3 bases: TGCGTCAGCAGCTTGGGGCAGTACAATGAGCAGTTCTTC. The chain is built from TRBV5-1 and TRBJ2-1, with D possibly TRBD1 on 5 matching bases. CDR1 and CDR2 (germline): SGHRS, YFSETQ. The CDR3 sequence is 13 residues long.

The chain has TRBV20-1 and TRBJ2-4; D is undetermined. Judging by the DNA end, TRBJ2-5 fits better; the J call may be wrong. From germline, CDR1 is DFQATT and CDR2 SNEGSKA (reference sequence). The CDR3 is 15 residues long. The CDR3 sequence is CSAREEDKGQETQYF. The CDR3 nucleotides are TGCAGTGCTAGAGAAGAAGACAAGGGACAAGAGACCCAGTACTTC.

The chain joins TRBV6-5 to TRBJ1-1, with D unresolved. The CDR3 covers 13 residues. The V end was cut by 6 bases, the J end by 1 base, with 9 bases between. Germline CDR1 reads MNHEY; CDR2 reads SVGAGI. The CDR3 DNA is TGTGCCAGCAGCCGAATGGGGAACACTGAAGCTTTCTTT. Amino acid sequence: CASSRMGNTEAFF.

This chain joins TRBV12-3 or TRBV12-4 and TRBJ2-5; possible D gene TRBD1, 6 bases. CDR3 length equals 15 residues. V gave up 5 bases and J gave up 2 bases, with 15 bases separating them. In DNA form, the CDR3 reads TGTGCCAGCAGTGCCTGGTGGGACACGCAAGAGACCCAGTACTTC. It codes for CASSAWWDTQETQYF.

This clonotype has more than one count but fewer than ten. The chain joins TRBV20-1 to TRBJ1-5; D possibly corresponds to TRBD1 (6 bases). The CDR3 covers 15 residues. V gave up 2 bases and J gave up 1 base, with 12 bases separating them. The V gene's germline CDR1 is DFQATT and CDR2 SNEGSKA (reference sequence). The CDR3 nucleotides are TGCAGTGCTAGATTGGGGGCGATGAGCAATCAGCCCCAGCATTTT. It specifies CSARLGAMSNQPQHF.

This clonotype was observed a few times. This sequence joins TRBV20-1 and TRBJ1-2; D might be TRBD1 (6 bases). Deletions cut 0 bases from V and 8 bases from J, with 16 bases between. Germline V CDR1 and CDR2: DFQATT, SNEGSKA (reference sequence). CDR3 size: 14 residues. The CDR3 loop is CSARDLRGPWGYTF. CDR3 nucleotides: TGCAGTGCTAGAGATCTGCGGGGGCCGTGGGGCTACACCTTC.

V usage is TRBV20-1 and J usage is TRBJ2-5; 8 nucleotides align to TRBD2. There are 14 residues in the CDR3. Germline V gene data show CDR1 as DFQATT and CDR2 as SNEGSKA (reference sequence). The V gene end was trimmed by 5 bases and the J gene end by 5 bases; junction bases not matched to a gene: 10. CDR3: CSAPFPRLAETQYF. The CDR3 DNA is TGCAGTGCTCCTTTTCCGAGACTAGCGGAGACCCAGTACTTC.

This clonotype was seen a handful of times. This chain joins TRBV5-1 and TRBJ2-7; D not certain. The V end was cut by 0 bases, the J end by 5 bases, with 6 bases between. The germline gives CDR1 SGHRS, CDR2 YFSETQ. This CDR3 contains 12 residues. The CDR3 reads CASSLAEDEQYF. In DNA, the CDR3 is TGCGCCAGCAGCTTGGCCGAAGACGAGCAGTACTTC.

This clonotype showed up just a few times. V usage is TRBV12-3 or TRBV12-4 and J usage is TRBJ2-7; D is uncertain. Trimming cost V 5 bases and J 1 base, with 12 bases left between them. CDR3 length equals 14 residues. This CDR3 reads CASSPQDGSYEQYF. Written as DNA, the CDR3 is TGTGCCAGCAGTCCTCAGGACGGGTCCTACGAGCAGTACTTC.

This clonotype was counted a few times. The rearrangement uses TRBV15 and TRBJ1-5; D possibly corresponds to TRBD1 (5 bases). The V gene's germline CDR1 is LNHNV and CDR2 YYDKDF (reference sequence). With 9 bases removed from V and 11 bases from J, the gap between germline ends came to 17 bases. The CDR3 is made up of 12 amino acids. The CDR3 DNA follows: TGTGCCACAGACCGTGGGGGGGTTGCCCAGCATTTT. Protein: CATDRGGVAQHF.

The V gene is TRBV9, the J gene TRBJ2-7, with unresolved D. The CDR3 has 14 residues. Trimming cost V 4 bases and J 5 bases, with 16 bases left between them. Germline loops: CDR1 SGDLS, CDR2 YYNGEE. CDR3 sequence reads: CASSLIIRIHEQYF. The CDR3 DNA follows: TGTGCCAGCAGCCTAATTATTAGGATCCACGAGCAGTACTTC.